This section outlines one TCR beta chain sequence together with its context. Its target is unknown. Roughly 9.2 milliliters was the volume of peripheral blood drawn from each donor. The germline gives CDR1 SGHRS, CDR2 YFSETQ. The CDR3 runs 15 residues. V shed 4 bases, J shed 2 bases, and the junction held 5 bases outside the gene matches. A second roughly 6 to 12 cycle PCR used barcoded and J-beta primers. Every sample gave at least 2.5 million paired-end reads containing CDR3. Each CDR3 protein is one row after TCRdb ran MiXCR on the 5' RACE reads. The sample contains about a million distinct CDR3 sequences, approximately 49% of which appear only once. These data belong to a study of blood T cells in healthy people across ages. The study, taken as a whole, reports: Compared with aged donors, long-lived donors showed fewer expanded clones, suggesting selection. Any conclusive comparison of naive versus antigen-experienced cells was prevented by using unsorted PBMCs.

This clonotype was sampled from a young man in good health. This rearrangement joins TRBV5-1 to TRBJ2-3; 9 bases are a match to TRBD1. Material for sequencing was blood. CDR3 in DNA: TGCGCCAGCAGCGACAGGGGGACTTTCACAGATACGCAGTATTTT. Encoded protein: CASSDRGTFTDTQYF.